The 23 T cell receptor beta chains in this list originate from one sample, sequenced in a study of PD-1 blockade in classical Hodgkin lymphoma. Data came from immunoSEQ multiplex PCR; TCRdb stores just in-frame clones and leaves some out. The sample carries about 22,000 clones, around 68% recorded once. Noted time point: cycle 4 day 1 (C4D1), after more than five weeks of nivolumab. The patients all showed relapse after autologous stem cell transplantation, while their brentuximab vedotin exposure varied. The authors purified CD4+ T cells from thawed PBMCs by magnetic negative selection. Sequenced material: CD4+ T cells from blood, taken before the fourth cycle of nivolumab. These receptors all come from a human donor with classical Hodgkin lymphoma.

The CDR3 sequence: CASSPRDRGPAEAFF. The CDR3 DNA follows: TGTGCCAGCAGCCCCCGGGACAGGGGGCCGGCTGAAGCTTTCTTT. J is TRBJ1-1 and V is TRBV7-2; 12 bases line up with TRBD1. This CDR3 region has 15 residues. Germline V gives CDR1 SGHTA, CDR2 FQGNSA. V lost 5 bases to trimming and J lost 6 bases; unmatched junction nucleotides: 7.

CDR3 DNA sequence: TGTGCCATCAGTAATGACAGGGGTAATAATGAAAAACTGTTTTTT. The encoded protein is CAISNDRGNNEKLFF. V is TRBV10-3 and J is TRBJ1-4, with 8 bases aligning to TRBD1. Germline-derived CDR1 and CDR2 are ENHRY and SYGVKD. This CDR3 comprises 15 residues. The junction had 6 bases not matched to a gene; V was cut back by 5 bases and J by 4 bases.

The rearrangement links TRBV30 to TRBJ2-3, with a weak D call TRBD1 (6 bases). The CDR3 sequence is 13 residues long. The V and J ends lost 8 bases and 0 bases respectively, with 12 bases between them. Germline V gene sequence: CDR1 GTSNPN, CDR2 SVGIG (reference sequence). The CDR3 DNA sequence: TGTGCCAGAGACAGGCTTAGCACAGATACGCAGTATTTT. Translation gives CARDRLSTDTQYF.

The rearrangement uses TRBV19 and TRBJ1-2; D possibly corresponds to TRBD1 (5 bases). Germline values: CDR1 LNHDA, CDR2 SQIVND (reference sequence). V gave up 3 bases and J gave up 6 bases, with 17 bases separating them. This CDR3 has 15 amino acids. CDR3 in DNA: TGTGCCAGTAGTATGGGGACGCAAACGGCGGATGGCTACACCTTC. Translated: CASSMGTQTADGYTF. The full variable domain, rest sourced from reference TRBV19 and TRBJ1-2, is DGGITQSPKYLFRKEGQNVTLSCEQNLNHDAMYWYRQDPGQGLRLIYYSQIVNDFQKGDIAEGYSVSREKKESFPLTVTSAQKNPTAFYLCASSMGTQTADGYTFGSGTRLTVV.

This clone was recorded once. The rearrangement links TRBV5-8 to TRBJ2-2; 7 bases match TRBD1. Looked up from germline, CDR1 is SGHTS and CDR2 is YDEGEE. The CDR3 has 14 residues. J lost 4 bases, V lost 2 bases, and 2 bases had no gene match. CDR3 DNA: TGTGCCAGCAGCTTCCCAGGGGGCACCGGGGAGCTGTTTTTT. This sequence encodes CASSFPGGTGELFF.

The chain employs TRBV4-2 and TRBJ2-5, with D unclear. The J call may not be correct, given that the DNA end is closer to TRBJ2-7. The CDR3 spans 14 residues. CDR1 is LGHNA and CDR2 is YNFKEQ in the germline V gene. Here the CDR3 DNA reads TGTGCCAGCAGCCAAGATCGGGCGGCGAACGAGCAGTACTTC. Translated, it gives CASSQDRAANEQYF.

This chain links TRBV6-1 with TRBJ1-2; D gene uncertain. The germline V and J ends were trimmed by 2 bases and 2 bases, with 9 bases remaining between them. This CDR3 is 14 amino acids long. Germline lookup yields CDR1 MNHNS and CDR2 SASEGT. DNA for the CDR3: TGTGCCAGCAGTGAATCTAACGGAAACTATGGCTACACCTTC. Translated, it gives CASSESNGNYGYTF.

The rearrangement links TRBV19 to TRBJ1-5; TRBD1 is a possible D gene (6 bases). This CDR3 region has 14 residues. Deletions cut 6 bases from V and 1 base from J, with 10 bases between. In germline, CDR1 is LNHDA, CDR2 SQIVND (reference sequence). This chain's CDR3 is CASSVRGSNQPQHF. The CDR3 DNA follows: TGTGCCAGTAGCGTCAGGGGAAGCAATCAGCCCCAGCATTTT.

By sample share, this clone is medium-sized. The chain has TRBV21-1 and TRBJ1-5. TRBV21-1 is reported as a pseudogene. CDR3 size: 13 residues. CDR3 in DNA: TGTGCCAGCAGCTTGGAGGGGGGTCAGCCCCAGCATTTT. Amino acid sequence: CASSLEGGQPQHF.

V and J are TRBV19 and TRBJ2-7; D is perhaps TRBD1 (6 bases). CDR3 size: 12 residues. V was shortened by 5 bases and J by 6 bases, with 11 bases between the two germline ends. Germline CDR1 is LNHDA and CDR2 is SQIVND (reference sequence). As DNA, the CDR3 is TGTGCCAGTAGTCCGACCAGGGGCGAGCAGTACTTC. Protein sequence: CASSPTRGEQYF.

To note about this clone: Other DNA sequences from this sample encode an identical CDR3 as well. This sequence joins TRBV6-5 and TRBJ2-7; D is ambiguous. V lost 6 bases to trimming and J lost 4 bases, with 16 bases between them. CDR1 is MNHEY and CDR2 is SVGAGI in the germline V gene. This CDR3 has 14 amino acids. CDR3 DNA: TGTGCCAGCAGCCCTAGGGCCTTGCGATACGAGCAGTACTTC. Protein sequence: CASSPRALRYEQYF.

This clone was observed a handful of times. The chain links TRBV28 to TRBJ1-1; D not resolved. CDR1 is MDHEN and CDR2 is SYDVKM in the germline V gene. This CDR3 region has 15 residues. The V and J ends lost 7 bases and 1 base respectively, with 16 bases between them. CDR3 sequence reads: CASTVHGRKNTEAFF. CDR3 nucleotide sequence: TGTGCCAGCACCGTCCACGGCAGAAAGAACACTGAAGCTTTCTTT.

CDR3 loop: CASTNRGTDTGELFF. Here the CDR3 DNA reads TGTGCCAGCACGAACAGGGGGACGGACACCGGGGAGCTGTTTTTT. V and J are TRBV11-2 and TRBJ2-2; 8 bases are a match to TRBD1. CDR1 and CDR2 (germline): SGHAT, FQNNGV. V shed 7 bases, J shed 3 bases, and the junction held 7 bases outside the gene matches. The CDR3 is made up of 15 amino acids.

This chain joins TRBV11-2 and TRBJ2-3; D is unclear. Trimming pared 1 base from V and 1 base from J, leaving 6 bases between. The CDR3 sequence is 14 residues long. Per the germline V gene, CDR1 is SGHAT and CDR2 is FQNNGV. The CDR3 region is CASSLAFGTDTQYF. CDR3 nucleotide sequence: TGTGCCAGCAGCTTAGCCTTCGGCACAGATACGCAGTATTTT.

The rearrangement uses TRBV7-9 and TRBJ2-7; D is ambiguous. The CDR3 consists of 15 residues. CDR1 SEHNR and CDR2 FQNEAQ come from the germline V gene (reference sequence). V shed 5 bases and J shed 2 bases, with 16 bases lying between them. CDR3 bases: TGTGCCAGCAGCAAAGAAAGCACGTCAACCTACGAGCAGTACTTC. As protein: CASSKESTSTYEQYF.

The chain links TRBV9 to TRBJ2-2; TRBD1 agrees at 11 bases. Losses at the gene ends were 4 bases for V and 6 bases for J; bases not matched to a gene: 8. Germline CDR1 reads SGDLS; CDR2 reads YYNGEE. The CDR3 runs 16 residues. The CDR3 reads CASSTPGTGGPGELFF. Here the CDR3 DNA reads TGTGCCAGCAGCACTCCCGGGACAGGGGGTCCCGGGGAGCTGTTTTTT.

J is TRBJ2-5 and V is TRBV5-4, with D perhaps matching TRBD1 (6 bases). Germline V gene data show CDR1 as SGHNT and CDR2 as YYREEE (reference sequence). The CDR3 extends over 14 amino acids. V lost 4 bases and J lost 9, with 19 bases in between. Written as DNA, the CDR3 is TGTGCCAGCAGCCCCGGACAGACTCTTGGGGCCCAGTACTTC. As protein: CASSPGQTLGAQYF. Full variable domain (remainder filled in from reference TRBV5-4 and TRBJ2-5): ETGVTQSPTHLIKTRGQQVTLRCSSQSGHNTVSWYQQALGQGPQFIFQYYREEENGRGNFPPRFSGLQFPNYSSELNVNALELDDSALYLCASSPGQTLGAQYFGPGTRLLVL.

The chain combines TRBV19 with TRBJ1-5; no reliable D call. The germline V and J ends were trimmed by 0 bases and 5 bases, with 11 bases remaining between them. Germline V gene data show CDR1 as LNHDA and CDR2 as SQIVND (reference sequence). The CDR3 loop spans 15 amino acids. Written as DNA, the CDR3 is TGTGCCAGTAGTATAGAGGAGAGCCGGGATCAGCCCCAGCATTTT. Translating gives CASSIEESRDQPQHF.

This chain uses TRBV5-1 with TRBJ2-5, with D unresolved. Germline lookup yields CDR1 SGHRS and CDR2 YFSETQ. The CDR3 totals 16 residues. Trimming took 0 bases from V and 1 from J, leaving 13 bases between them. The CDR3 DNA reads TGCGCCAGCAGCTTGGGAAAATGGGGAACCCAAGAGACCCAGTACTTC. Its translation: CASSLGKWGTQETQYF.

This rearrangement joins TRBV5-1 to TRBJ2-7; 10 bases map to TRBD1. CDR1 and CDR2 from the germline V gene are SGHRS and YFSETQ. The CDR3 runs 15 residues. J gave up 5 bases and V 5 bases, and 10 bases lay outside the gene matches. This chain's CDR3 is CASRKGGQGFDEQYF. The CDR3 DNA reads TGCGCCAGCAGAAAGGGGGGACAGGGGTTCGACGAGCAGTACTTC.

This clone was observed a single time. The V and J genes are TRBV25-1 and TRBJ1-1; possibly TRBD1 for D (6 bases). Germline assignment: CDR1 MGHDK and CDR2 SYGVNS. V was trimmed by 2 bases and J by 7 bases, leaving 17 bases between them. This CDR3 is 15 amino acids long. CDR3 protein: CASSEHKAGAYEAFF. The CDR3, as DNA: TGTGCCAGCAGTGAACATAAAGCAGGGGCCTATGAAGCTTTCTTT.

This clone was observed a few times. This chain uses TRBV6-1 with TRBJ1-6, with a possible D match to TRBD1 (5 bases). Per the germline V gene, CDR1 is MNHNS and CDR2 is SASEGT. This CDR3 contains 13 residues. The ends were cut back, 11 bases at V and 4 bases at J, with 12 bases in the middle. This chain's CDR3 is CAGGEGYNSPLHF. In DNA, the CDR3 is TGTGCCGGAGGAGAGGGGTATAATTCACCCCTCCACTTT.

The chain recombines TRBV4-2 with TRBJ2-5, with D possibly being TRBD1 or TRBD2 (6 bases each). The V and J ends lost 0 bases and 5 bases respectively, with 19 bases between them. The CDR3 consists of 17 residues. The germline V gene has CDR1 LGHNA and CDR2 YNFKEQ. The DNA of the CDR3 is TGTGCCAGCAGCCAAGATTTACTTGACGGGGGCAGGGAGACCCAGTACTTC. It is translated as CASSQDLLDGGRETQYF.